Listed below are T cell receptor beta chains from one sample, sequenced in a study of blood T cell repertoires in COVID-19. Libraries were prepared by immunoSEQ multiplex PCR; TCRdb keeps only in-frame clonotypes and omits some of them. The table has some 70,000 clones, around 82% seen once. The sample consisted of peripheral blood. Receptors were obtained from a man in his fifties or sixties with acute or convalescent COVID-19. The CDR3 runs from the conserved cysteine through the conserved F or W. The D gene is left open where the match is weak. Not every row has a clone size; where given, it reads once, few, many or a size class.

d_call	v_call	clone_size	j_call	cdr3_aa	cdr3_nt
TRBD1	TRBV10-3	NA	TRBJ1-1	CAISIQGGDTEAFF	TGTGCCATCAGCATACAGGGGGGGGACACTGAAGCTTTCTTT
TRBD1	TRBV9	NA	TRBJ1-2	CASSVDWDSIYGYTF	TGTGCCAGCAGCGTAGATTGGGACAGCATCTATGGCTACACCTTC
NA	TRBV4-1	NA	TRBJ1-6	CASSRMESSYNSPLHF	TGCGCCAGCAGCCGGATGGAGAGCTCCTATAATTCACCCCTCCACTTT
NA	TRBV7-2	few	TRBJ1-2	CASSLGRAGHGYTF	TGTGCCAGCAGCTTAGGTAGGGCAGGGCATGGCTACACCTTC
NA	TRBV10-2	NA	TRBJ2-2	CASSELNTGELFF	TGCGCCAGCAGCGAGCTTAACACCGGGGAGCTGTTTTTT
TRBD2	TRBV19	NA	TRBJ2-1	CASSPTSGGAQYNEQFF	TGTGCCAGTAGCCCGACTAGCGGGGGGGCCCAATACAATGAGCAGTTCTTC
NA	TRBV24-1	NA	TRBJ2-3	CATSDENTDTQYF	TGTGCCACCAGTGATGAGAACACAGATACGCAGTATTTT
TRBD1	TRBV5-4	NA	TRBJ2-3	CASSLDRGDDTQYF	TGTGCCAGCAGCTTGGACAGGGGAGACGATACGCAGTATTTT
NA	TRBV19	NA	TRBJ2-3	CASSIEGGGDTQYF	TGTGCCAGTAGTATAGAGGGGGGTGGAGATACGCAGTATTTT
NA	TRBV5-5	many	TRBJ2-1	CASSGIFGGRNEQFF	TGTGCCAGCAGTGGCATATTCGGGGGGCGGAATGAGCAGTTCTTC
NA	TRBV7-9	NA	TRBJ1-4	CASSLNGGRNEKLFF	TGTGCCAGCAGCTTAAACGGGGGTCGGAATGAAAAACTGTTTTTT
TRBD1	TRBV28	NA	TRBJ1-5	CATLTGQGVSQPQHF	TGTGCCACTCTGACGGGACAGGGGGTTAGTCAGCCCCAGCATTTT
NA	TRBV7-7	once	TRBJ2-2	CASSLDKTGELFF	TGTGCCAGCAGCTTGGACAAGACCGGGGAGCTGTTTTTT
NA	TRBV30	NA	TRBJ1-1	CAWISRKQGEAFF	TGTGCCTGGATCTCCAGGAAACAGGGTGAAGCTTTCTTT
TRBD1	TRBV5-1	NA	TRBJ1-4	CASSTDRGGGGEKLFF	TGCGCCAGCAGCACGGACAGGGGAGGAGGGGGTGAAAAACTGTTTTTT
NA	TRBV20-1	few	TRBJ2-2	CSASPRQAPNTGELFF	TGCAGTGCTAGTCCTAGACAGGCCCCGAACACCGGGGAGCTGTTTTTT
NA	TRBV10-3	few	TRBJ1-1	CAISGPGSGRTEAFF	TGTGCCATCAGCGGACCCGGCAGCGGTAGGACTGAAGCTTTCTTT
NA	TRBV19	once	TRBJ1-5	CASSFPAQGFSQPQHF	TGTGCCAGTAGTTTCCCCGCGCAGGGTTTTAGTCAGCCCCAGCATTTT
NA	TRBV3-1/TRBV3-2	NA	TRBJ1-3	CASSRQGSGNTIYF	TGTGCCAGCAGCCGGCAGGGCTCTGGAAACACCATATATTTT
TRBD2	TRBV29-1	few	TRBJ2-3	CSLTSGGSTDTQYF	TGCAGTCTTACTAGCGGGGGGTCTACAGATACGCAGTATTTT
NA	TRBV5-4	NA	TRBJ1-1	CASSSRLNTEAFF	TGTGCCAGCAGCAGCCGGTTGAACACTGAAGCTTTCTTT
NA	TRBV5-4	NA	TRBJ2-7	CASSPNRGYEQYF	TGTGCCAGCAGCCCGAATAGGGGCTACGAGCAGTACTTC
TRBD1	TRBV5-1	NA	TRBJ2-1	CASSPSQSGGSQFF	TGCGCCAGCAGCCCATCTCAATCAGGGGGTTCGCAGTTCTTC
NA	TRBV7-2	NA	TRBJ2-1	CASSTGVLNEQFF	TGTGCCAGCAGTACGGGGGTCCTCAATGAGCAGTTCTTC
NA	TRBV19	NA	TRBJ1-1	CASRTGSMNTEAFF	TGTGCCAGTAGAACGGGGAGTATGAACACTGAAGCTTTCTTT
NA	TRBV2	NA	TRBJ1-1	CASSDLGRNTEAFF	TGTGCCAGCAGTGATCTGGGGAGGAACACTGAAGCTTTCTTT
TRBD1	TRBV15	NA	TRBJ2-3	CATSRRQGGLMDTQYF	TGTGCCACCAGCAGACGACAGGGTGGACTGATGGATACGCAGTATTTT
NA	TRBV6-5	NA	TRBJ1-5	CASSPFRGQPQHF	TGTGCCAGCAGCCCCTTTCGGGGGCAGCCCCAGCATTTT
NA	TRBV11-3	NA	TRBJ2-5	CASSMGAVQETQYF	TGTGCCAGCAGCATGGGGGCGGTCCAAGAGACCCAGTACTTC
TRBD1	TRBV3-1/TRBV3-2	NA	TRBJ1-1	CASSQEGRGPGDTEAFF	TGTGCCAGCAGCCAAGAGGGCAGGGGGCCAGGAGACACTGAAGCTTTCTTT
NA	TRBV12-3/TRBV12-4	NA	TRBJ1-5	CASEGDNQPQHF	TGTGCCAGCGAAGGGGACAATCAGCCCCAGCATTTT
NA	TRBV4-3	NA	TRBJ1-1	CASSQDRGLNTEAFF	TGCGCCAGCAGCCAAGATCGAGGGTTGAACACTGAAGCTTTCTTT
NA	TRBV10-3	NA	TRBJ2-1	CAISGRGQYNEQFF	TGTGCCATCAGTGGGCGGGGGCAATACAATGAGCAGTTCTTC
TRBD2	TRBV24-1	NA	TRBJ2-1	CATSDLQTSGGYNEQFF	TGTGCCACCAGTGATTTGCAAACTAGCGGGGGATACAATGAGCAGTTCTTC
NA	TRBV11-2	NA	TRBJ2-1	CASSLARGSYNEQFF	TGTGCCAGCAGCTTAGCCCGGGGGAGCTACAATGAGCAGTTCTTC
TRBD1	TRBV29-1	few	TRBJ2-2	CSAYDRGRELFF	TGCAGCGCCTACGACAGGGGGCGGGAGCTGTTTTTT
TRBD1	TRBV14	NA	TRBJ1-2	CASSPSGTGYGYTF	TGTGCCAGCAGCCCGTCCGGGACAGGGTATGGCTACACCTTC
TRBD1	TRBV14	NA	TRBJ1-2	CASSQIQGSGYTF	TGTGCCAGCAGCCAAATACAGGGGTCCGGCTACACCTTC
NA	TRBV19	NA	TRBJ1-1	CASSISLMTGGNTEAFF	TGTGCCAGTAGTATCTCATTAATGACGGGGGGAAACACTGAAGCTTTCTTT
TRBD1	TRBV6-5	NA	TRBJ1-4	CASSLDRGRDEKLFF	TGTGCCAGCAGTTTGGACAGGGGTAGGGATGAAAAACTGTTTTTT
NA	TRBV4-1	NA	TRBJ1-2	CASSQALWGGQIFGYTF	TGCGCCAGCAGCCAAGCACTGTGGGGCGGACAGATTTTTGGCTACACCTTC
NA	TRBV5-4	once	TRBJ1-1	CASSLNVGRDTEAFF	TGTGCCAGCAGCTTAAATGTGGGGCGAGACACTGAAGCTTTCTTT
NA	TRBV7-2	NA	TRBJ2-5	CASSYSGGPETQYF	TGTGCCAGCAGCTACTCGGGGGGCCCTGAGACCCAGTACTTC